This T cell receptor (beta chain) was profiled in a study of blood T cell repertoires in COVID-19. The wider study: COVID-19 samples from acute and convalescent phases originated in the United States, Italy and Spain. T cells, B-cell-depleted T cells, or PBMCs supplied cDNA or gDNA.

Some clones are missing from TCRdb's copy, which holds only in-frame ones; the method was immunoSEQ multiplex PCR. The repertoire holds 300,000 to 400,000 clones, with around 87% as singletons. The germline V gene encodes CDR1 SQVTM and CDR2 ANQGSEA. This CDR3 spans 16 amino acids. The V and J ends lost 6 bases and 6 bases, in that order; junction bases with no gene match: 15. The table lists this clone with a few counts. The TCR comes from a woman aged 50 to 60 with COVID-19, enrolled during active disease. The chain couples TRBV29-1 to TRBJ2-2, with 8 bases matching TRBD2. The sequenced sample consisted of peripheral blood. In DNA, the CDR3 is TGCAGCGTCCGACCCCATTTTAGCGGGGCTTCCGGGGAGCTGTTTTTT. It codes for CSVRPHFSGASGELFF.